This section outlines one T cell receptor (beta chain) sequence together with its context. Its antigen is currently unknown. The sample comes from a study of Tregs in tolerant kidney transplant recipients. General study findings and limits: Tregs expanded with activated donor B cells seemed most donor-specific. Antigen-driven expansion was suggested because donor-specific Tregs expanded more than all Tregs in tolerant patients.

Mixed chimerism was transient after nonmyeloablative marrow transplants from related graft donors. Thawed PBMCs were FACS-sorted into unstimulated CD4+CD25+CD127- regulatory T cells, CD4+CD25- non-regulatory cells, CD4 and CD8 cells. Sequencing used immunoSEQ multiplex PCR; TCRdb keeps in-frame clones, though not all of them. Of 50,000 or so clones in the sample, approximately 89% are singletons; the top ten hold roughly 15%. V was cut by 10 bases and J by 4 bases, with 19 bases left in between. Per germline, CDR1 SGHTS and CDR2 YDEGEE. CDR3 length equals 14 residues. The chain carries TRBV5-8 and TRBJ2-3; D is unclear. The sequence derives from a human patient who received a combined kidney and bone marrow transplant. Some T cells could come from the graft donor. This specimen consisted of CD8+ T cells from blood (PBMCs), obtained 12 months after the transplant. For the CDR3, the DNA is TGTGCCTCCCAGTGGCTAGTTGAAGCAGATACGCAGTATTTT. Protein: CASQWLVEADTQYF.